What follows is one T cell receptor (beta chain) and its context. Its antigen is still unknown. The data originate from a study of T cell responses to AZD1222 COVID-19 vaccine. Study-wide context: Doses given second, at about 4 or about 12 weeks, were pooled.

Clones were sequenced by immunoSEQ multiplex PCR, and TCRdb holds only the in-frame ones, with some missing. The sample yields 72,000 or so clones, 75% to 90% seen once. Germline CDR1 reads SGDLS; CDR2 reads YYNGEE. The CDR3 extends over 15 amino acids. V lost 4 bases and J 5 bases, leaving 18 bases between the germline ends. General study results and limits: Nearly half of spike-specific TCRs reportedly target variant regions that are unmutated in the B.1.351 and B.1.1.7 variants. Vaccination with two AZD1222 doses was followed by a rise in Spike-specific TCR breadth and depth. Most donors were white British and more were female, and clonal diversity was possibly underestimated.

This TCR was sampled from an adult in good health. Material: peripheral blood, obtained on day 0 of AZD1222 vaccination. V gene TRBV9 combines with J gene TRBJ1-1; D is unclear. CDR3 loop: CASSREAGFETEAFF. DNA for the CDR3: TGTGCCAGCAGCCGTGAAGCGGGGTTCGAGACTGAAGCTTTCTTT.